Listed below are T cell receptor beta chains from one sample, sequenced in a study of blood T cell repertoires in COVID-19. Profiling relied on immunoSEQ multiplex PCR, and the TCRdb table lists in-frame clones only, not all of them. Among 150,000 to 200,000 clones listed, 82% were seen once. The sequencing input was PBMCs or T cells enriched from blood (not recorded which). These TCRs come from a man aged 45 to 65 who had recovered from COVID-19. CDR3s include the opening cysteine and the closing phenylalanine or tryptophan. The order of the fields is D gene, J gene, clone size, V gene, CDR3 DNA, CDR3 protein. D genes are given only for firm matches. The listing skips clone size in some rows; elsewhere it reads once, few, many or a size class.

>-|TRBJ1-1|-|TRBV6-5
TGTGCCAGCAGTTCCCGGAGCGGGGGCGTTGGCACTGAAGCTTTCTTT
CASSSRSGGVGTEAFF
>-|TRBJ1-5|-|TRBV7-9
TGTGCCAGCAGCTTAGACTTCCGGGGGGAACAGCCCCAGCATTTT
CASSLDFRGEQPQHF
>-|TRBJ2-7|-|TRBV2
TGTGCCAGCAGAGGCAGGGTACCCTACGAGCAGTACTTC
CASRGRVPYEQYF
>-|TRBJ1-1|-|TRBV3-1/TRBV3-2
TGTGCCAGCAGCCAAGTCGGCTTCGGGGGTTCCACTGAAGCTTTCTTT
CASSQVGFGGSTEAFF
>-|TRBJ2-5|-|TRBV5-1
TGCGCCAGCCAATTCCGGGACCAAGAGACCCAGTACTTC
CASQFRDQETQYF
>TRBD1|TRBJ1-4|-|TRBV6-5
TGTGCCAGCAGACGACAGGGGGACAATGAAAAACTGTTTTTT
CASRRQGDNEKLFF
>-|TRBJ2-1|-|TRBV6-5
TGTGCCAGCAGTTACAACTGGGGGCGGGAGTACAATGAGCAGTTCTTC
CASSYNWGREYNEQFF
>-|TRBJ1-6|-|TRBV10-1
TGCGCCCGGGGGGTGGCTAATTCACCCCTCCACTTT
CARGVANSPLHF
>-|TRBJ2-7|-|TRBV3-1/TRBV3-2
TGTGCCAGCAGCCAACAAACGGGAACCTACGAGCAGTACTTC
CASSQQTGTYEQYF
>-|TRBJ1-4|-|TRBV28
TGTGCCAGCAGTTTTGGAGGAACTAATGAAAAACTGTTTTTT
CASSFGGTNEKLFF
>-|TRBJ1-2|-|TRBV6-5
TGTGCCAGCAGAGACAGGCCCCAATCGGTCGGGGGCTACACCTTC
CASRDRPQSVGGYTF
>-|TRBJ2-7|-|TRBV5-5
TGTGCCAGCAGCTTGGTGGAGGGGAGAACCTACGAGCAGTACTTC
CASSLVEGRTYEQYF
>TRBD1|TRBJ1-1|-|TRBV18
TGTGCCAGCTCACCGGGGACAGGTTCGAACACTGAAGCTTTCTTT
CASSPGTGSNTEAFF
>-|TRBJ2-3|-|TRBV4-1
TGCGCCAGCAGCCGAGAGCGTCCAGATACGCAGTATTTT
CASSRERPDTQYF
>-|TRBJ2-6|-|TRBV7-3
TGTGCCAGCAGCTTAGAGACAGGAGGTACTGGGGCCAACGTCCTGACTTTC
CASSLETGGTGANVLTF
>TRBD2|TRBJ2-5|-|TRBV19
TGTGCCAGTAGTGACGGGACTAGCGGCCCGAAAGAGACCCAGTACTTC
CASSDGTSGPKETQYF
>-|TRBJ1-6|-|TRBV5-6
TGTGCCAGCAGCTTGCCGACAGACAGTCTCTATTCACCCCTCCACTTT
CASSLPTDSLYSPLHF
>-|TRBJ2-1|-|TRBV5-1
TGCGCCAGCAGCTTTGAGGGGGTCTCGTCTGAGCAGTTCTTC
CASSFEGVSSEQFF
>TRBD1|TRBJ1-5|few|TRBV28
TGTGCCAGCAGTTGGGACAGGGCAGGAAGGCAGCCCCAGCATTTT
CASSWDRAGRQPQHF
>TRBD1|TRBJ1-6|-|TRBV28
TGTGCCAGCAGTTTAAGACAGGGGATAGGTAATTCACCCCTCCACTTT
CASSLRQGIGNSPLHF
>-|TRBJ2-3|-|TRBV24-1
TGTGCCACCAGTATCGTGGGGAGTGATACGCAGTATTTT
CATSIVGSDTQYF
>TRBD1|TRBJ2-5|few|TRBV19
TGTGCCAGTAGTATGGGGGACAGGCGACAAGAGACCCAGTACTTC
CASSMGDRRQETQYF
>-|TRBJ2-1|few|TRBV24-1
TGTGCCACCAGTGATACCAAGCCGGGAGTGGTCTATGAGCAGTTCTTC
CATSDTKPGVVYEQFF
>TRBD2|TRBJ2-3|-|TRBV7-6
TGTGCCAGCAGCTTAGTGGCTAGCGGGGGCACAGATACGCAGTATTTT
CASSLVASGGTDTQYF
>-|TRBJ2-3|-|TRBV9
TGTGCCAGCAGCCAAAGCTCCACAGATACGCAGTATTTT
CASSQSSTDTQYF
>-|TRBJ1-5|-|TRBV24-1
TGTGCCACCAGTGATGCTACTCCTGCGGGGATCAATCAGCCCCAGCATTTT
CATSDATPAGINQPQHF
>TRBD1|TRBJ1-5|-|TRBV2
TGTGCCAGCAGACGGGACAGGGGAGAGAGTCAGCCCCAGCATTTT
CASRRDRGESQPQHF
>-|TRBJ1-1|-|TRBV21-1
TGTGCCAGCAGCACCCACAGGGAACGAGGCACTGAAGCTTTCTTT
CASSTHRERGTEAFF
>-|TRBJ2-7|many|TRBV27
TGTGCCAGCAGTCCCGGACTGTCCTACGAGCAGTACTTC
CASSPGLSYEQYF
>-|TRBJ2-3|-|TRBV9
TGTGCCAGCAGCGTATCGGTTCTGAGCACAGATACGCAGTATTTT
CASSVSVLSTDTQYF
>TRBD1|TRBJ1-2|few|TRBV9
TGTGCCAGCAGCGCCGGGACAGGCGATCCCAGGGCCTATGGCTACACCTTC
CASSAGTGDPRAYGYTF
>-|TRBJ1-5|-|TRBV7-8
TGTGCCAGCAGCCAAAGCAGCGGGGCGGGTCAGCCCCAGCATTTT
CASSQSSGAGQPQHF
>TRBD2|TRBJ2-1|-|TRBV19
TGTGCCAGTAGTAAGACTAGCGGGAGGCTAAATGAGCAGTTCTTC
CASSKTSGRLNEQFF